This is a list of T cell receptor beta chains from one sample in a study of cytomegalovirus exposure and HLA in healthy donors. Assay: immunoSEQ multiplex PCR; the TCRdb copy retains only in-frame clones and omits some. The table has 50,000 to 80,000 clones, 95% seen once; the top ten hold approximately 6%. The source material was PBMCs. The receptor set was obtained from a young woman in good health and CMV-seropositive. Each CDR3 is given with its conserved first and last residue. The D gene is left open where the match is weak. Only some rows state a clone size, as once, few, many or a class for expanded clones.

d_gene,j_gene,abundance,v_gene,CDR3aa,CDR3nt
-,TRBJ2-1,-,TRBV14,CASSPGYNEQFF,TGTGCCAGCAGCCCAGGGTACAATGAGCAGTTCTTC
TRBD1,TRBJ2-4,-,TRBV7-2,CASSLRAGLGQGENIQYF,TGTGCCAGCAGCTTACGAGCCGGACTCGGACAGGGCGAAAACATTCAGTACTTC
TRBD2,TRBJ2-1,-,TRBV7-6,CASSPLGLVSGNEQFF,TGTGCCAGCAGCCCACTGGGACTAGTCTCCGGCAATGAGCAGTTCTTC
-,TRBJ1-5,-,TRBV28,CASSRGNFNQPQHF,TGTGCCAGCAGTCGGGGGAATTTCAATCAGCCCCAGCATTTT
-,TRBJ1-2,-,TRBV6-1,CASSEAGGGYGYTF,TGTGCCAGCAGTGAAGCTGGGGGAGGCTACGGCTACACCTTC
TRBD2,TRBJ2-1,-,TRBV9,CASSVARSSGRVGPLRGSYNEQFF,TGTGCCAGCAGCGTAGCTCGGTCTAGCGGGAGGGTGGGCCCGTTGAGAGGCTCCTACAATGAGCAGTTCTTC
TRBD1,TRBJ2-7,-,TRBV4-2,CASSAPGQGTYEQYF,TGTGCCAGCAGCGCACCGGGACAGGGGACTTACGAGCAGTACTTC
-,TRBJ1-1,-,TRBV7-8,CASRGRTMNTEAFF,TGTGCCAGCAGGGGGAGAACCATGAACACTGAAGCTTTCTTT
-,TRBJ2-1,once,TRBV4-1,CASSQGTPNPYNEQFF,TGCGCCAGCAGCCAAGGGACTCCAAACCCCTACAATGAGCAGTTCTTC
-,TRBJ2-3,-,TRBV7-3,CASSSTGKDTQYF,TGTGCCAGCAGCTCCACAGGGAAGGATACGCAGTATTTT
-,TRBJ2-1,-,TRBV28,CASIMGAPYNEQFF,TGTGCCAGCATTATGGGGGCGCCATACAATGAGCAGTTCTTC
TRBD1,TRBJ1-3,-,TRBV28,CASSFVPGQGNTIYF,TGTGCCAGCAGTTTTGTCCCGGGACAGGGAAACACCATATATTTT
-,TRBJ2-1,once,TRBV7-9,CASSLIGNTYNEQFF,TGTGCCAGCAGCTTAATCGGGAACACCTACAATGAGCAGTTCTTC
TRBD1,TRBJ2-7,-,TRBV4-3,CASSPLPGQASYEQYF,TGCGCCAGCAGCCCCCTGCCGGGACAGGCCTCCTACGAGCAGTACTTC
-,TRBJ2-7,once,TRBV14,CASSPTGIYEQYF,TGTGCCAGCAGCCCGACTGGCATTTACGAGCAGTACTTC
TRBD1,TRBJ2-7,-,TRBV30,CAWSLDRASEQYF,TGTGCCTGGAGCCTGGACAGGGCGAGCGAGCAGTACTTC
-,TRBJ1-2,-,TRBV6-1,CASSVSGASYGYTF,TGTGCCAGCAGTGTCTCTGGAGCTTCCTATGGCTACACCTTC
-,TRBJ2-7,-,TRBV28,CASSPSHRAGIYEQYF,TGTGCCAGCAGTCCCTCCCACAGGGCCGGGATCTACGAGCAGTACTTC
TRBD1,TRBJ2-7,few,TRBV6-1,CASSDRDLREQYF,TGTGCCAGCTCGGACAGGGATTTGCGGGAGCAGTACTTC
-,TRBJ1-2,-,TRBV19,CASTPGYYGYTF,TGTGCCAGTACCCCGGGGTACTATGGCTACACCTTC
-,TRBJ2-4,-,TRBV19,CASSIGLYLAKNIQYF,TGTGCCAGTAGTATAGGTCTATATCTAGCCAAAAACATTCAGTACTTC
TRBD1,TRBJ2-7,-,TRBV11-2,CASSLGVGQGLEQYF,TGTGCCAGCAGCTTGGGGGTGGGACAGGGTCTGGAGCAGTACTTC
TRBD1,TRBJ1-1,-,TRBV13,CASSGGQGLAFF,TGTGCCAGCAGCGGTGGACAGGGACTGGCTTTCTTT
TRBD1,TRBJ2-7,once,TRBV6-1,CASSEAPGTGFYEQYF,TGTGCCAGCAGTGAAGCCCCCGGGACAGGGTTCTACGAGCAGTACTTC
TRBD2,TRBJ2-7,-,TRBV6-1,CASSRAGGPSYEQYF,TGTGCCAGCAGTAGAGCGGGAGGACCCTCCTACGAGCAGTACTTC
-,TRBJ2-1,-,TRBV21-1,CASTSSGRTYNEQFF,TGTGCCAGCACTTCTAGCGGGAGGACGTACAATGAGCAGTTCTTC
TRBD2,TRBJ2-1,-,TRBV9,CASSSRLAGGGSYNEQFF,TGTGCCAGCAGCAGCAGACTAGCGGGGGGTGGCTCCTACAATGAGCAGTTCTTC
TRBD2,TRBJ2-7,-,TRBV4-2,CASSQAVLAGDSYEQYF,TGTGCCAGCAGCCAGGCGGTCCTAGCGGGGGACTCCTACGAGCAGTACTTC
TRBD1,TRBJ1-1,-,TRBV6-1,CASRAGTGDTEAFF,TGTGCCAGCAGAGCCGGGACAGGAGACACTGAAGCTTTCTTT
TRBD2,TRBJ2-2,-,TRBV5-1,CASTTGSGRLNTGELFF,TGCGCCAGCACGACCGGTAGCGGGAGACTTAACACCGGGGAGCTGTTTTTT
-,TRBJ2-1,-,TRBV28,CASSLGSSWFF,TGTGCCAGCAGTTTGGGCAGTTCCTGGTTCTTC
-,TRBJ2-1,-,TRBV6-1,CASRTVSYNEQFF,TGTGCCAGCAGGACAGTTAGCTACAATGAGCAGTTCTTC
TRBD1,TRBJ1-1,-,TRBV2,CASSEVRTGGLNTEAFF,TGTGCCAGCAGTGAAGTAAGAACAGGGGGTTTAAACACTGAAGCTTTCTTT
-,TRBJ2-7,-,TRBV6-1,CASSGRDFSYEQYF,TGTGCCAGCAGTGGCCGGGACTTCTCCTACGAGCAGTACTTC
-,TRBJ1-5,-,TRBV15,CATSRDLSDQPQHF,TGTGCCACCAGCAGAGATTTGAGCGATCAGCCCCAGCATTTT
TRBD1,TRBJ1-2,-,TRBV9,CASSDRILGTDNYGYTF,TGTGCCAGCAGCGATCGAATATTGGGGACAGATAACTATGGCTACACCTTC
-,TRBJ2-2,-,TRBV11-2,CASSLVSNSGELFF,TGTGCCAGCAGCTTAGTCTCCAACAGTGGGGAGCTGTTTTTT
-,TRBJ1-4,-,TRBV15,CATSSPGDATNEKLFF,TGTGCCACCAGCAGTCCAGGGGACGCAACTAATGAAAAACTGTTTTTT
-,TRBJ1-4,-,TRBV19,CASTRQGASNEKLFF,TGTGCCAGTACTCGCCAGGGTGCTTCTAATGAAAAACTGTTTTTT
TRBD1,TRBJ2-7,-,TRBV5-1,CASNQGDPSYEQYF,TGCGCCAGCAATCAGGGGGACCCTTCCTACGAGCAGTACTTC
-,TRBJ2-7,-,TRBV9,CASSAGDNYEQYF,TGTGCCAGTTCCGCAGGGGACAACTACGAGCAGTACTTC